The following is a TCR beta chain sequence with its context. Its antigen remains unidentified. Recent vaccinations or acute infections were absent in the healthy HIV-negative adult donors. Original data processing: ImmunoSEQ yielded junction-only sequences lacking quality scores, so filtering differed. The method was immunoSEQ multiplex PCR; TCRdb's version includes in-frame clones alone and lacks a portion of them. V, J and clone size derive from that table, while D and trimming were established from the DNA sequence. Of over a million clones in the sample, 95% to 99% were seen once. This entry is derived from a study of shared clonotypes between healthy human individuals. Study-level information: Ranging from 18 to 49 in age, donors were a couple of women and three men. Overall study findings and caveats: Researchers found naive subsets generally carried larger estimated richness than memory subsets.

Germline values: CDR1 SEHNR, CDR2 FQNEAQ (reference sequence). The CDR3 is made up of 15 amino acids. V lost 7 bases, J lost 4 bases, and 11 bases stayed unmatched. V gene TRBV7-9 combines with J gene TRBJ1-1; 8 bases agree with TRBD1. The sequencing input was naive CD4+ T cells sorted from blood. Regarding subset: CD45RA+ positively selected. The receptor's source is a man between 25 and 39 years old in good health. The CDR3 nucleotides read TGTGCCAGCAATAACCAGGGGGCCCCGAGCACTGAAGCTTTCTTT. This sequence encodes CASNNQGAPSTEAFF.